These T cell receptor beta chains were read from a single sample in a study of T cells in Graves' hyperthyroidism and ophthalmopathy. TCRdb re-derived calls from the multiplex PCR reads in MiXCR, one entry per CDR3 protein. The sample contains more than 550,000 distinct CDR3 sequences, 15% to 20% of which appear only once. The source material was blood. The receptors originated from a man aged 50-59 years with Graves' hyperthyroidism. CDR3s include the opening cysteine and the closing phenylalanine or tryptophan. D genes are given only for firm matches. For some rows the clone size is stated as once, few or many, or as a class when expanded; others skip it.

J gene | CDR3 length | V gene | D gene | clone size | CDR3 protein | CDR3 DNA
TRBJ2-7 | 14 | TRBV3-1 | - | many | CASSQVAVSYEQYF | TGTGCCAGCAGCCAAGTGGCAGTCTCCTACGAGCAGTACTTC
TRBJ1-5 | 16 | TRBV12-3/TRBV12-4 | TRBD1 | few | CASSPKTGGSWQPQHF | TGTGCCAGCAGTCCCAAAACAGGGGGCTCTTGGCAGCCCCAGCATTTT
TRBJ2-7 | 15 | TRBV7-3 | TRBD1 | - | CASSSGQGIFYEQYF | TGTGCCAGCAGCTCGGGACAGGGGATATTCTACGAGCAGTACTTC
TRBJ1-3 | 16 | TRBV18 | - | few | CASSPSDSNSGNTIYF | TGTGCCAGCTCACCATCGGACAGTAACTCTGGAAACACCATATATTTT
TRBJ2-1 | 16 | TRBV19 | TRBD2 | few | CASKIVSTGGSNEQFF | TGTGCCAGTAAAATTGTGTCGACGGGAGGGAGCAATGAGCAGTTCTTC
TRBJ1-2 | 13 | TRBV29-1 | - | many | CSVVTGGNYGYTF | TGCAGCGTTGTAACGGGAGGAAACTATGGCTACACCTTC
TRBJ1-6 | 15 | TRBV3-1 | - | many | CASSWGGRYNSPLHF | TGTGCCAGCAGCTGGGGGGGTAGGTATAATTCACCCCTCCACTTT
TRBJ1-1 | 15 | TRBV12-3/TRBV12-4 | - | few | CASSSFFVSVTEAFF | TGTGCCAGCAGTTCTTTCTTCGTATCCGTCACTGAAGCTTTCTTT
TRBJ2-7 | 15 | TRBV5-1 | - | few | CASSSSIRTAYEQYF | TGCGCCAGCAGCTCTTCGATCCGGACCGCCTACGAGCAGTACTTC
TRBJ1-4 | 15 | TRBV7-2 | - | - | CANSLGRGSNEKLFF | TGTGCCAACAGCTTAGGGAGAGGGAGCAATGAAAAACTGTTTTTT
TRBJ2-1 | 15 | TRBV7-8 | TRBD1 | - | CASSETGVSYNEQFF | TGTGCCAGCAGCGAAACAGGGGTGTCCTACAATGAGCAGTTCTTC
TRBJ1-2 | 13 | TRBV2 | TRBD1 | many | CASRVGQGGGYTF | TGTGCCAGCAGAGTGGGACAGGGAGGCGGCTACACCTTC
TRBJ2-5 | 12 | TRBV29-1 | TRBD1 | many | CSGGTEQETQYF | TGCAGCGGGGGGACAGAGCAAGAGACCCAGTACTTC
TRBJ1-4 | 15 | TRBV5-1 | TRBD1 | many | CASSTGQGAREKLFF | TGCGCCAGCAGCACCGGACAGGGGGCGCGAGAAAAACTGTTTTTT
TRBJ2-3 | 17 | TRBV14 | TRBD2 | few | CASSQFGLAVGTDTQYF | TGTGCCAGCAGCCAATTCGGACTAGCGGTTGGCACAGATACGCAGTATTTT
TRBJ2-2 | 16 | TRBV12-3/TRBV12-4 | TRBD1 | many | CASSSRGQGGTGELFF | TGTGCCAGCAGTTCCCGAGGACAGGGCGGCACCGGGGAGCTGTTTTTT
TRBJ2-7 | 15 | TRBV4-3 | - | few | CASSQVFGFTYEQYF | TGCGCCAGCAGCCAAGTGTTTGGGTTCACCTACGAGCAGTACTTC
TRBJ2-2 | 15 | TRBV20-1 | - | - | CSAQSSRSNAGELFF | TGCAGTGCTCAAAGTTCCAGGTCCAATGCAGGGGAGCTGTTTTTT
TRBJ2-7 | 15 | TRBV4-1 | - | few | CASSHQDQLDYEQYF | TGCGCCAGCAGCCACCAAGATCAACTAGACTACGAGCAGTACTTC
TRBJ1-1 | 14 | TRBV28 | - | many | CASSMNREDTEAFF | TGTGCCAGCAGTATGAACCGGGAGGACACTGAAGCTTTCTTT
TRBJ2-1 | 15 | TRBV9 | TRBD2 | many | CASSVAGGGYNEQFF | TGTGCCAGCAGCGTAGCGGGAGGAGGGTACAATGAGCAGTTCTTC
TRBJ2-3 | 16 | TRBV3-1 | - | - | CASSQEPGRGTDTQYF | TGTGCCAGCAGCCAAGAACCAGGTCGGGGCACAGATACGCAGTATTTT
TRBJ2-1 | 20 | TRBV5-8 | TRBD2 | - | CASSPAGTSERHFSYNEQFF | TGTGCCAGCAGCCCTGCCGGGACTAGCGAACGTCACTTCTCCTACAATGAGCAGTTCTTC
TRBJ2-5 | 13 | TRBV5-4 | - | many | CASRPTSTETQYF | TGTGCCAGCAGACCGACTAGTACGGAGACCCAGTACTTC
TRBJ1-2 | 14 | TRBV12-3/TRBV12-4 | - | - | CASSLTGTFYGYTF | TGTGCCAGCAGTTTAACCGGAACTTTCTATGGCTACACCTTC
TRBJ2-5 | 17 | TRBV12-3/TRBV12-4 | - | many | CASSLLNLVTEQETQYF | TGTGCCAGCAGCCTATTAAACTTGGTGACAGAGCAAGAGACCCAGTACTTC
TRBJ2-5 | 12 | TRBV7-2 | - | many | CASSTPRGQQYF | TGTGCCAGCAGCACCCCCAGGGGTCAACAGTACTTC
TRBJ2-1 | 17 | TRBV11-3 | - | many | CASSAGVGVISYNEQFF | TGTGCCAGCAGCGCTGGGGTGGGAGTGATCTCCTACAATGAGCAGTTCTTC
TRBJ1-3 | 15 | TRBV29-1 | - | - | CSVSLNTNSGNTIYF | TGCAGCGTTTCACTGAATACCAACTCTGGAAACACCATATATTTT
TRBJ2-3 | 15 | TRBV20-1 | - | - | CSASVRRDSTDTQYF | TGCAGTGCTAGCGTGCGGCGAGATAGCACAGATACGCAGTATTTT